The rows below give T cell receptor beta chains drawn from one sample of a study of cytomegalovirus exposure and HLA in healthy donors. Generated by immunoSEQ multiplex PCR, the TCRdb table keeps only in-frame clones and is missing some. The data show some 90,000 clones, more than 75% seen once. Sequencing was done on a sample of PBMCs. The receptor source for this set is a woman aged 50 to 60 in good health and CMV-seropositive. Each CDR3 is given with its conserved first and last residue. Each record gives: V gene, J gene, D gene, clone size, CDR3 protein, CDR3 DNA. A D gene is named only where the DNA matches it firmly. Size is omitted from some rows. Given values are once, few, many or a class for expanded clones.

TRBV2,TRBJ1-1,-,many,CASSEAGSMNTEAFF,TGTGCCAGCAGTGAGGCAGGCAGCATGAACACTGAAGCTTTCTTT
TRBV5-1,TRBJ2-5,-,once,CASSLMPSSETQYF,TGCGCCAGCAGCTTAATGCCTAGCTCGGAGACCCAGTACTTC
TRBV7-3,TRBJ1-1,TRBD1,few,CASSPGQGNTEAFF,TGTGCCAGCAGCCCCGGACAGGGGAACACTGAAGCTTTCTTT
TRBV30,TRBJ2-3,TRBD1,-,CAGRGPTDTQYF,TGTGCCGGCAGGGGGCCGACAGATACGCAGTATTTT
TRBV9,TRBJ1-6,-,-,CASSVGTGKNSPLHF,TGTGCCAGCAGCGTAGGCACAGGGAAGAATTCACCCCTCCACTTT
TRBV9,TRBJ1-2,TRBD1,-,CASSGDRGRGMDGYTF,TGTGCCAGCAGCGGGGACAGGGGGCGCGGGATGGATGGCTACACCTTC
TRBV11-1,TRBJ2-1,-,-,CASSLVQGGSDEQFF,TGTGCCAGCAGCTTAGTACAGGGGGGGTCCGATGAGCAGTTCTTC
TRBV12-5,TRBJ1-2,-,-,CASGPTGFYGYTF,TGTGCTAGTGGTCCTACAGGTTTCTATGGCTACACCTTC
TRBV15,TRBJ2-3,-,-,CATSRGELARTDTQYF,TGTGCCACCAGCAGAGGGGAGTTAGCCCGCACAGATACGCAGTATTTT
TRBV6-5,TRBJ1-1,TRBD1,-,CASDGTGSPEAFF,TGTGCCAGCGACGGGACAGGGAGCCCTGAAGCTTTCTTT
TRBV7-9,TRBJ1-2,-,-,CASSLGTAGNFGYTF,TGTGCCAGCAGCTTAGGGACAGCGGGAAACTTCGGCTACACCTTC
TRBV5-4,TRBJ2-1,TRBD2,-,CAYHLGGRAEGQFF,TGTGCCTACCACCTCGGGGGGAGGGCCGAAGGGCAGTTCTTC
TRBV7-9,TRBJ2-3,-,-,CASSYPPGGTTDTQYF,TGTGCCAGCAGCTACCCGCCCGGCGGCACCACAGATACGCAGTATTTT
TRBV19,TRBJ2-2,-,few,CASSGGAGELFF,TGTGCCAGTAGCGGAGGGGCCGGGGAGCTGTTTTTT
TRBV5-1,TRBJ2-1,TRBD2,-,CASSGLSGSYNEQFF,TGCGCCAGCAGCGGCCTTAGCGGGAGTTACAATGAGCAGTTCTTC
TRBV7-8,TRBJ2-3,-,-,CASSLVGGGTDTQYF,TGTGCCAGCAGCTTAGTAGGGGGTGGCACAGATACGCAGTATTTT
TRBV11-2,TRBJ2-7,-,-,CASSLDWSGSYEQYF,TGTGCCAGCAGCTTAGATTGGTCAGGATCATACGAGCAGTACTTC
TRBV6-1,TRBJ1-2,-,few,CASSVSDTHYGYTF,TGTGCCAGCAGTGTGTCGGACACTCACTATGGCTACACCTTC
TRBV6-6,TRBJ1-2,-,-,CASSYSTAYGYTF,TGTGCCAGCAGTTACTCGACAGCATATGGCTACACCTTC
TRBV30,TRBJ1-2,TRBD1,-,CAWSPGTVNYGYTF,TGTGCCTGGAGTCCCGGGACAGTGAACTATGGCTACACCTTC
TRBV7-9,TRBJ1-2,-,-,CSSSPTGYGYTF,TGTTCCAGCAGCCCGACAGGTTATGGCTACACCTTC
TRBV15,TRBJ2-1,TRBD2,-,CATSRERGRYNEQFF,TGTGCCACCAGCAGAGAACGCGGGAGGTACAATGAGCAGTTCTTC
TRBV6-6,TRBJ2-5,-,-,CASSYSRTAEYF,TGTGCCAGCAGTTACTCCCGAACCGCAGAGTACTTC
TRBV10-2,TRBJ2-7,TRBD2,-,CASRPGLAGGSSYEQYF,TGCGCCAGCCGACCGGGACTAGCGGGGGGGAGCTCCTACGAGCAGTACTTC
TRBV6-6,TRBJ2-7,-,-,CASSYTRVEEQYF,TGTGCCAGCAGTTACACTAGGGTCGAAGAGCAGTACTTC
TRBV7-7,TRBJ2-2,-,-,CASSIGHDKIPGELFF,TGTGCTAGCAGCATTGGACACGACAAAATACCCGGGGAGCTGTTTTTT
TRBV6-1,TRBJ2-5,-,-,CASSELGVQETQYF,TGTGCCAGCAGTGAACTCGGAGTACAAGAGACCCAGTACTTC
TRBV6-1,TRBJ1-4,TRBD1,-,CASSVGTGENEKLFF,TGTGCCAGCAGTGTCGGGACAGGGGAGAATGAAAAACTGTTTTTT
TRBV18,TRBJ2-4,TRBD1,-,CASSLAGTGEQNIQYF,TGTGCCAGCTCACTCGCCGGGACAGGGGAGCAAAACATTCAGTACTTC
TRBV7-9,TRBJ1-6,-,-,CASSLPRGNSPLHF,TGTGCCAGCAGCTTACCGCGGGGAAATTCACCCCTCCACTTT
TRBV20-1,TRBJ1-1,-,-,CSAALGGEAFF,TGCAGTGCGGCGCTTGGGGGGGAAGCTTTCTTT
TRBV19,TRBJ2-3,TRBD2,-,CASSKLAGSTDTQYF,TGTGCCAGTAGTAAACTAGCGGGGTCCACAGATACGCAGTATTTT
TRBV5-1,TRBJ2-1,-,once,CASSNSRGSYNEQFF,TGCGCCAGCAGCAATAGCAGGGGAAGCTACAATGAGCAGTTCTTC
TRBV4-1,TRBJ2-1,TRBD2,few,CASSPGGDKRTDEQFF,TGCGCCAGCAGCCCCGGGGGGGACAAAAGGACGGATGAGCAGTTCTTC
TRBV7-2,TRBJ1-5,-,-,CASSVSGNQPQHF,TGTGCCAGCAGCGTATCGGGGAATCAGCCCCAGCATTTT
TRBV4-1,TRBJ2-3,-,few,CASSRTISTDTQYF,TGCGCCAGCAGCCGAACAATTAGCACAGATACGCAGTATTTT
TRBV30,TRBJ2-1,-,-,CAWSKLGGNEQFF,TGTGCCTGGAGTAAGTTGGGGGGCAATGAGCAGTTCTTC
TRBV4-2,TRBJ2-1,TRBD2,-,CASRRGDLAGNYNEQFF,TGTGCCAGCAGACGAGGCGATCTAGCGGGGAATTACAATGAGCAGTTCTTC
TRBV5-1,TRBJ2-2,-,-,CASSPVGVFEDTGELFF,TGCGCCAGCAGCCCGGTAGGGGTCTTTGAAGACACCGGGGAGCTGTTTTTT
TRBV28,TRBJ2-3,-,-,CASSSRADTQYF,TGTGCCAGCAGTTCGCGCGCCGATACGCAGTATTTT
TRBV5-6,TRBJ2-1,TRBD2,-,CASSSRGGSYNEQFF,TGTGCCAGCAGCTCCCGGGGGGGATCCTACAATGAGCAGTTCTTC
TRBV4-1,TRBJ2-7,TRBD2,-,CASSQEEASGGTSYEQYF,TGCGCCAGCAGCCAAGAGGAAGCTAGCGGGGGGACATCCTACGAGCAGTACTTC
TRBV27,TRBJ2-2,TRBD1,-,CASSLITDRILTGELFF,TGTGCCAGCAGTTTAATCACGGACAGGATCCTCACCGGGGAGCTGTTTTTT
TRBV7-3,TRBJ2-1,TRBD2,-,CASSPTRLAEYNEQFF,TGTGCCAGCAGCCCGACAAGACTAGCGGAATACAATGAGCAGTTCTTC